This TCR beta chain originates from a study of CD8 T cells in Susac syndrome. After extraction with the RNeasy kit, about 0.45 to 1 ug of the RNA was reverse transcribed using random hexamers. Amplification of TCR beta CDR3 across 54 Vbeta and 13 Jbeta was performed with immunoSEQ multiplex PCR. TCRdb fed the immunoSEQ multiplex PCR reads into MiXCR, producing one record per CDR3 protein. The sample yields under 200,000 distinct CDR3 sequences, about 95% seen once. Treatment-naive patients with stable or active relapsing-remitting disease served as multiple sclerosis controls. The germline V gene encodes CDR1 SGDLS and CDR2 YYNGEE. Trimming cost V 3 bases and J 7 bases; bases outside gene matches: 13. CDR3 size: 16 residues.

Source material: CD8+ T cells from PBMCs. This TCR derives from a human donor with multiple sclerosis. This chain links TRBV9 with TRBJ2-1; 7 nucleotides line up with TRBD1. The CDR3 region has the DNA TGTGCCAGCAGCGGAACCGGGACAGTTTTTGGGAATGAGCAGTTCTTC. This translates into CASSGTGTVFGNEQFF.